This T cell receptor (beta chain) was sequenced during a study of CD4+ T cells in melanoma (dated by TCRdb to the early 2020s). Regarding the research as a whole: Neoantigen-specific CD4+ T cells in human melanoma were what the study investigated.

The library was prepared using the immunoSEQ multiplex PCR assay. Not all clones reach the TCRdb copy of this immuneACCESS table, which keeps in-frame sequences only. Checked studies attribute under half of the gap to unresolved V genes and leave the rest unexplained. This sample lists some 150,000 clones; 92% were detected once. 1.5% to 1.9% of the sample is in the top ten clones. Paper-wide results and their limitations: Diverse differentiation states were reported to be shown by neoantigen-specific CD4+ T cells in melanoma. Neoantigen-specific CD4+ T cells were reported to be correlated with the function of CD8+ T cells, macrophages and B cells.

Patients with melanoma were used as donors. This clone has only one observation. Its antigen is still unknown. There are no base qualities to consult, and no much larger clone falls within one base. Inclusive of the bounding cysteine and phenylalanine, the CDR3 is 13 residues long. The sequence is cut down to CDR3 DNA, 39 bases in frame from base 1. CDR1 SGHRS and CDR2 YFSETQ were looked up in the germline V gene. The junction carries 10 bases between V and J, which are trimmed by 2 bases and 5 bases respectively. This TCR was sampled from a human donor with melanoma. The V and J segments used are TRBV5-1 and TRBJ1-1, and TRBD1 may be the D gene, going by 6 matching bases. The DNA sequence is given as TGCGCCAGCAGCTTTAACAGGGAAACTGAAGCTTTCTTT. It translates as CASSFNRETEAFF.